This entry lists 17 T cell receptor beta chains sequenced from one sample in a study of OX40 agonist ivuxolimab in advanced cancers. The repertoire was sequenced with immunoSEQ multiplex PCR; TCRdb's copy has only in-frame clones and lacks some. The repertoire holds 67,000 or so clones, with roughly nine tenths as singletons. Sequences were derived from CD4+ or CD8+ T cells sorted from blood, sampled in a trial of the OX40 agonist ivuxolimab. The origin of the receptors is an adult with an advanced solid tumor such as melanoma, head and neck, liver or kidney cancer.

V gene TRBV5-1 combines with J gene TRBJ1-3, with D tentatively TRBD1 (5 bases). Germline values: CDR1 SGHRS, CDR2 YFSETQ. CDR3 length: 14 amino acids. Trimming stripped 2 bases from V and 8 bases from J, with 14 bases between. The CDR3 DNA is TGCGCCAGCAGCTTTAGTGGGCAGGGAGACACCATATATTTT. Its translation is CASSFSGQGDTIYF.

This clone was counted once. The J gene is TRBJ2-1, the V gene TRBV4-1, with 7 bases lining up with TRBD2. J lost 2 bases, V lost 0 bases, and 4 bases had no gene match. The germline V gene has CDR1 MGHRA and CDR2 YSYEKL. The CDR3 has 16 amino acids. The CDR3 here is CASSQEASGAYNEQFF. The CDR3, as DNA: TGCGCCAGCAGCCAAGAAGCTAGCGGAGCCTACAATGAGCAGTTCTTC.

The chain couples TRBV29-1 to TRBJ1-1; TRBD1 is a possible D gene (5 bases). The length of the CDR3 is 11 residues. The V gene lost 5 bases and the J gene lost 10 bases, with 14 bases spanning the gap. Looked up from germline, CDR1 is SQVTM and CDR2 is ANQGSEA. CDR3 in amino acids: CSVSGGTGAFF. The CDR3 bases are TGCAGCGTTAGTGGGGGGACCGGAGCTTTCTTT.

In the case of this clone: This specimen includes other DNA sequences encoding the same CDR3. This chain joins TRBV11-3 and TRBJ2-1; D unclear. The CDR3 runs to 14 residues. Germline V gene data show CDR1 as SGHNT and CDR2 as YENEEA. The V and J ends lost 1 base and 8 bases respectively, with 12 bases between them. CDR3 sequence: CASSLVAGSDEQFF. CDR3 nucleotides: TGTGCCAGCAGCTTAGTTGCCGGTTCGGATGAGCAGTTCTTC. Supplemented by reference TRBV11-3 and TRBJ2-1, the full variable domain reads EAGVVQSPRYKIIEKKQPVAFWCNPISGHNTLYWYLQNLGQGPELLIRYENEEAVDDSQLPKDRFSAERLKGVDSTLKIQPAELGDSAVYLCASSLVAGSDEQFFGPGTRLTVL.

This clone was seen once. The rearrangement uses TRBV6-6 and TRBJ1-4; TRBD1 might be the D (6 bases). V shed 6 bases and J shed 5 bases, with 10 bases lying between them. The CDR3 sequence is 13 residues long. Germline V gene data show CDR1 as MNHNY and CDR2 as SVGAGI (reference sequence). CDR3 nucleotides: TGTGCCAGCAGACTAGGGGGAAATGAAAAACTGTTTTTT. It encodes CASRLGGNEKLFF.

The rearrangement uses TRBV15 and TRBJ1-3; D gene unclear. The V and J ends lost 0 bases and 3 bases respectively, with 12 bases between them. In germline, CDR1 is LNHNV, CDR2 YYDKDF (reference sequence). The CDR3 spans 16 residues. The CDR3 protein is CATSRDLGQGGNTIYF. The CDR3 nucleotides read TGTGCCACCAGCAGAGATCTAGGGCAAGGTGGAAACACCATATATTTT.

A single count supports this clone. The chain combines TRBV30 with TRBJ2-3; 13 bases are shared with TRBD2. Germline lookup yields CDR1 GTSNPN and CDR2 SVGIG (reference sequence). The V and J ends lost 7 bases and 6 bases, in that order; junction bases with no gene match: 7. This CDR3 has 14 amino acids. CDR3 sequence: CASATSGGIDTQYF. DNA of the CDR3: TGTGCCTCCGCGACTAGCGGGGGGATTGATACGCAGTATTTT.

The chain employs TRBV7-7 and TRBJ2-6; possibly TRBD1 or TRBD2 for D (6 bases each). Germline lookup yields CDR1 SSHAT and CDR2 FNYEAQ (reference sequence). The ends were cut back, 1 base at V and 0 bases at J, with 10 bases in the middle. The CDR3 is made up of 17 amino acids. This CDR3 is CASSLGPGASGANVLTF. The CDR3, as DNA: TGTGCCAGCAGCTTAGGTCCGGGGGCCTCTGGGGCCAACGTCCTGACTTTC.

The rearrangement joins TRBV28 to TRBJ2-1, with TRBD2 matching over 15 bases. The CDR3 sequence is 18 residues long. J was trimmed by 10 bases and V by 2 bases; bases with no gene match: 12. CDR1 is MDHEN, CDR2 SYDVKM, per germline. Written as DNA, the CDR3 is TGTGCCAGCAGTTTAGGCGGACTAGCGGGAGGGCCTCGGGGGGAGCAGTTCTTC. Its protein is CASSLGGLAGGPRGEQFF.

The chain joins TRBV5-1 to TRBJ2-1, with D possibly matching TRBD2 (6 bases). The V and J ends lost 0 bases and 9 bases respectively, with 10 bases between them. The germline V gene has CDR1 SGHRS and CDR2 YFSETQ. This CDR3 has 13 amino acids. The CDR3 is CASSLVLAGEQFF. CDR3 coding DNA: TGCGCCAGCAGCTTGGTACTAGCAGGTGAGCAGTTCTTC.

This rearrangement joins TRBV11-2 to TRBJ2-5, with TRBD1 identical over 10 bases. This CDR3 contains 15 residues. The germline V gene encodes CDR1 SGHAT and CDR2 FQNNGV. Germline trimming cut 1 base from V and 4 bases from J; bases unmatched to any gene: 3. Here the CDR3 reads CASSLATGGPETQYF. CDR3 coding DNA: TGTGCCAGCAGCTTAGCGACAGGGGGCCCAGAGACCCAGTACTTC.

The chain is built from TRBV19 and TRBJ2-1; TRBD2 aligns across 9 bases. From germline, CDR1 is LNHDA and CDR2 SQIVND (reference sequence). This CDR3 region has 14 residues. Trimming cost V 1 base and J 8 bases; bases outside gene matches: 3. The CDR3 DNA sequence: TGTGCCAGTAGTATAGTAGCGGGGGTTTATGAGCAGTTCTTC. This sequence encodes CASSIVAGVYEQFF.

To note about this clone: The same CDR3 arises from other DNA sequences in this sample as well. This chain connects TRBV29-1 to TRBJ1-2; TRBD1 agrees at 7 bases. Germline CDR1 is SQVTM and CDR2 is ANQGSEA. The trim removed 6 bases at V and 3 bases at J, leaving 1 base unmatched. This CDR3 region has 11 residues. The DNA for the CDR3 is TGCAGCGTCGGGACAGACTATGGCTACACCTTC. Protein product: CSVGTDYGYTF.

This clone was observed a few times. V and J are TRBV30 and TRBJ1-1, with no clear D. CDR3 length: 14 amino acids. Germline-derived CDR1 and CDR2 are GTSNPN and SVGIG (reference sequence). Trimming shortened V by 0 bases and J by 4 bases, and 12 bases separated the two germline ends. The CDR3: CAWSVTGGVTEAFF. Written as DNA, the CDR3 is TGTGCCTGGAGTGTAACGGGAGGTGTCACTGAAGCTTTCTTT.

The rearrangement joins TRBV5-1 to TRBJ1-3; D gene uncertain. The CDR3 spans 16 residues. Germline-derived CDR1 and CDR2 are SGHRS and YFSETQ. V lost 0 bases and J lost 1, with 11 bases in between. The CDR3 DNA reads TGCGCCAGCAGCTTGGTGGATAGGACGTCTGGAAACACCATATATTTT. Protein product: CASSLVDRTSGNTIYF.

This chain uses TRBV28 with TRBJ1-3; D gene unclear. The V gene lost 5 bases and the J gene lost 4 bases, with 9 bases spanning the gap. The CDR3 extends over 13 amino acids. Looked up from germline, CDR1 is MDHEN and CDR2 is SYDVKM. The CDR3 is CASSPLWGNTIYF. In DNA, the CDR3 is TGTGCCAGCAGTCCCCTATGGGGAAACACCATATATTTT.

J is TRBJ2-7 and V is TRBV7-8; D is unresolved. With 1 base removed from V and 9 bases from J, the gap between germline ends came to 16 bases. Germline V gene lookup returns CDR1 SGHVS and CDR2 FQNEAQ. The CDR3 extends over 14 amino acids. CDR3 sequence (DNA): TGTGCCAGCAGCTTAGTTGGCGGATCCTCGCGGCAGTACTTC. This encodes CASSLVGGSSRQYF.